The 23 T cell receptor beta chains listed next were all sequenced from one sample in a study of tumor and adjacent non-tumor tissue in lung cancer. TCRbeta libraries were built with three rounds of nested PCR, modified from ARM-PCR. MiXCR, run by TCRdb on the multiplex PCR reads, gives a single entry per CDR3 protein. The sample shows about 200,000 distinct CDR3 sequences, 71% of them seen only once. The template was RNA from unsorted bulk tissue. Sample: lung tumor tissue. All receptors come from a man aged 55 to 70 with non-small cell lung cancer.

This clonotype was picked up a small number of times. The V gene is TRBV6-2 or TRBV6-3, the J gene TRBJ2-1; D might be TRBD2 (6 bases). The CDR3 is 15 amino acids. The V and J ends lost 5 bases and 3 bases respectively, with 14 bases between them. Germline V CDR1 and CDR2: MNHEY, SVGEGT. For the CDR3, the DNA is TGTGCCAGCAGTATTGGACGGGGGTACTACAATGAGCAGTTCTTC. This translates into CASSIGRGYYNEQFF.

This clonotype was recorded a few times. V and J are TRBV6-2 or TRBV6-3 and TRBJ2-1, with 13 bases lining up with TRBD2. The germline gives CDR1 MNHEY, CDR2 SVGEGT. The length of the CDR3 is 16 residues. V gave up 6 bases and J gave up 2 bases; unmatched junction bases: 4. The CDR3 DNA follows: TGTGCCAGCAGACGAGGGACTAGCGGGACCTACAATGAGCAGTTCTTC. Translated, it gives CASRRGTSGTYNEQFF.

The gene calls are TRBV6-1 and TRBJ1-2, with a tentative D call TRBD1 (5 bases). The V end lost 2 bases, the J end lost 4 bases, and 11 bases lay between the germline ends. This CDR3 region has 14 residues. From germline, CDR1 is MNHNS and CDR2 SASEGT. The CDR3: CASSESPGSYGYTF. CDR3 sequence (DNA): TGTGCCAGCAGTGAAAGCCCAGGGAGCTATGGCTACACCTTC.

The sample holds a few counts of this clonotype. V and J are TRBV5-6 and TRBJ2-6, with D unresolved. CDR1 is SGHDT and CDR2 is YYEEEE in the germline V gene. Trimming took 0 bases from V and 9 from J, leaving 7 bases between them. This CDR3 contains 13 residues. CDR3 residues: CASSLDSGNVLTF. Written as DNA, the CDR3 is TGTGCCAGCAGCTTGGACTCAGGCAACGTCCTGACTTTC.

The V call is TRBV20-1, the J call TRBJ1-5, with 8 bases matching TRBD1. The V and J ends lost 6 bases and 8 bases, in that order; junction bases with no gene match: 21. The CDR3 runs to 17 residues. CDR1 DFQATT and CDR2 SNEGSKA come from the germline V gene (reference sequence). The CDR3 DNA reads TGCAGTGCCCCAGAGGTACAGGGGGGCTTAGAAGGGAAGCCCCAGCATTTT. This codes for CSAPEVQGGLEGKPQHF.

This clonotype occurred many times. The chain is built from TRBV5-1 and TRBJ2-7; TRBD2 agrees at 10 bases. The CDR3 runs to 15 residues. Germline CDR1 SGHRS, CDR2 YFSETQ. Losses at the gene ends were 4 bases for V and 2 bases for J; bases not matched to a gene: 6. This CDR3 reads CASSPGLAATYEQYF. In DNA, the CDR3 is TGCGCCAGCAGCCCCGGACTAGCGGCCACCTACGAGCAGTACTTC.

This clonotype was seen many times. V is TRBV6-2 or TRBV6-3 and J is TRBJ2-5; 7 nucleotides agree with TRBD2. Germline CDR1 is MNHEY and CDR2 is SVGEGT. The CDR3 runs to 12 residues. V lost 11 bases, J lost 4 bases, and 7 bases stayed unmatched. CDR3 coding DNA: TGTGCCTGTTCGTGGGAGGGAGAGACCCAGTACTTC. The encoded protein is CACSWEGETQYF.

In the case of this clonotype: The conserved phenylalanine or tryptophan is not found at the CDR3 terminus, so this likely reflects a read error. V is TRBV5-1 and J is TRBJ2-1; either TRBD1 or TRBD2 may supply D (6 bases each). CDR3 length equals 17 residues. Germline assignment: CDR1 SGHRS and CDR2 YFSETQ. The CDR3 DNA is TGCACCAGCAGCTTTGACCCGGAGGGGGGTTCCTACAATGAGCAGTTCTTG. Translation: CTSSFDPEGGSYNEQFL.

Concerning this clonotype itself: Sequence at one end of the junction differs from germline and may be a read error. This chain connects TRBV6-5 to TRBJ2-5, with a weak D call TRBD1 (5 bases). In germline, CDR1 is MNHEY, CDR2 SVGAGI. The CDR3 spans 14 residues. CDR3 region: CVSREGLAGETQYF. CDR3 in DNA: TGTGTCAGCAGGGAAGGGTTGGCCGGAGAGACCCAATACTTC.

This clonotype was recorded many times. The chain joins TRBV11-2 to TRBJ1-4, with no clear D. Germline lookup yields CDR1 SGHAT and CDR2 FQNNGV. V was clipped by 1 base and J by 8 bases, with 11 bases between them. The CDR3 has 14 amino acids. This chain's CDR3 is CASSLVGIGEKLFF. The CDR3 DNA sequence: TGTGCCAGCAGCTTAGTAGGGATAGGGGAAAAACTGTTTTTT.

On this clonotype: A much larger clonotype is one base distant, so this may be a read error. The chain links TRBV20-1 to TRBJ1-1; 8 bases are a match to TRBD1. The junction had 10 bases not matched to a gene; V was cut back by 3 bases and J by 1 base. The CDR3 totals 16 residues. Germline V lookup: CDR1 DFQATT, CDR2 SNEGSKA (reference sequence). The CDR3 bases are TGCAGTGCTAGGAGCACTACAGGACAGGGGAACACTGAAGCTTTCTTT. Its protein is CSARSTTGQGNTEAFF.

The chain joins TRBV12-3 or TRBV12-4 to TRBJ2-7; D is undetermined. The CDR3 sequence is 16 residues long. Deletions cut 2 bases from V and 5 bases from J, with 19 bases between. The CDR3 sequence is CASSLFFEPGRNEQYF. Here the CDR3 DNA reads TGTGCCAGCAGTTTATTTTTCGAACCGGGTAGGAACGAGCAGTACTTC.

To note about this clonotype: The CDR3 end shows no conserved phenylalanine or tryptophan, and so a read error is likely. The V gene is TRBV7-9, the J gene TRBJ1-2; D unresolved. V was cut by 4 bases and J by 3 bases, with 12 bases left in between. Germline CDR1 and CDR2: SEHNR and FQNEAQ (reference sequence). The CDR3 has 14 residues. This chain's CDR3 is CASSSPSADYGYTL. CDR3 nucleotides: TGTGCCAGCAGCTCCCCGTCGGCGGACTATGGCTACACCTTA.

With respect to this clonotype: Mismatch with germline at one junction end may stem from a read error. The V and J genes are TRBV4-2 and TRBJ2-7, with 9 bases that match TRBD2. Germline CDR1 LGHNA, CDR2 YNFKEQ. This CDR3 is built from 19 residues. The CDR3 protein is CPSSQDRHPTSGWTYEQYF. CDR3 nucleotide sequence: TGTCCCAGCAGCCAAGACCGGCACCCCACTAGCGGGTGGACCTACGAGCAGTACTTT.

Remarks on this clonotype: Germline is not matched at one junction end, which may reflect a read error. V and J are TRBV6-5 and TRBJ2-2; D not resolved. The CDR3 sequence is 14 residues long. Germline V gene data show CDR1 as MNHEY and CDR2 as SVGAGI. The CDR3 is CTSSYGQFTEELFF. The CDR3 DNA sequence: TGTACCAGCAGTTACGGGCAGTTCACCGAGGAGCTATTTTTC.

A note on this clonotype: At one end, the junction sequence differs from germline, possibly due to a read error. The rearrangement links TRBV11-2 to TRBJ2-6, with 11 bases fitting TRBD2. The CDR3 contains 18 residues. Germline CDR1 is SGHAT and CDR2 is FQNNGV. CDR3 in amino acids: CASTPTSGGANGANVLTF. The CDR3 nucleotides read TGCGCCAGCACTCCAACTAGCGGGGGAGCCAATGGGGCCAACGTCCTGACTTTC.

Comment on this clonotype: The final CDR3 position lacks the conserved phenylalanine or tryptophan, pointing to a likely read error. This sequence joins TRBV5-1 and TRBJ2-3; tentatively, D is TRBD2 (6 bases). The V end lost 0 bases, the J end lost 6 bases, and 14 bases lay between the germline ends. Per germline, CDR1 SGHRS and CDR2 YFSETQ. The CDR3 spans 15 residues. The CDR3 protein is CASSLGAGRPDTQYV. CDR3 coding DNA: TGCGCCAGCAGCTTGGGAGCGGGCCGGCCGGATACGCAGTATGTT.

Of note for this clonotype: Compared with germline, one end of the junction differs, possibly owing to a read error. The chain recombines TRBV4-2 with TRBJ2-6, with D possibly matching TRBD1 (5 bases). Germline V gives CDR1 LGHNA, CDR2 YNFKEQ. The CDR3 is 14 residues long. CDR3 loop: CTSNQGLEANVLTF. CDR3 DNA sequence: TGTACCAGCAACCAGGGCCTTGAGGCCAACGTCCTGACTTTC.

This clonotype was counted once. J is TRBJ2-2 and V is TRBV6-5; perhaps TRBD1 as D (6 bases). Germline-derived CDR1 and CDR2 are MNHEY and SVGAGI. V was cut by 7 bases and J by 11 bases, with 29 bases left in between. The CDR3 is 17 amino acids. CDR3 in amino acids: CASNWSLVGRGNTELFF. CDR3 in DNA: TGTGCCAGCAATTGGTCTCTAGTGGGAAGGGGGAATACAGAGCTGTTTTTT.

A note on this clonotype: The junction departs from germline at one end; a sequencing error may be responsible. The V gene is TRBV6-1, the J gene TRBJ2-1, with 7 bases matching TRBD1. CDR1 and CDR2 (germline): MNHNS, SASEGT. The CDR3 has 15 amino acids. The CDR3 nucleotides are TGTGTCAGCAGTCAAGGGGGCTTCTCCTACAATGAGCAGTTCTTC. It yields the protein CVSSQGGFSYNEQFF.

In the case of this clonotype: A single base separates this from a much larger clone, so it may be a read error. CDR3 DNA sequence: TGCAACGTTGCCGCGGGGGCCGGCAATGAGCAGTTCTTC. Protein product: CNVAAGAGNEQFF. The V and J genes are TRBV29-1 and TRBJ2-1; tentative D call: TRBD2 (7 bases). The CDR3 totals 13 residues. Germline lookup yields CDR1 SQVTM and CDR2 ANQGSEA.

As concerns this clonotype: One end of the junction is discordant with germline, which a read error may explain. The chain employs TRBV5-4 and TRBJ1-1, with a weak D call TRBD1 (6 bases). Germline loops: CDR1 SGHNT, CDR2 YYREEE (reference sequence). There are 14 residues in the CDR3. Here the CDR3 DNA reads TGTGCCAGCAGCTTCCCAGACAGGAGGACTGAAGTTTTTTTT. Protein: CASSFPDRRTEVFF.

The rearrangement links TRBV7-2 to TRBJ2-2; TRBD2 agrees at 9 bases. CDR3 length: 14 amino acids. Germline assignment: CDR1 SGHTA and CDR2 FQGNSA. Trimming at V came to 5 bases and at J to 5 bases, leaving 3 bases not matched to a gene. For the CDR3, the DNA is TGTGCCAGCAGCGATACTAGCGGGACCGGGGAGCTGTTTTTT. The encoded protein is CASSDTSGTGELFF. Filled out from reference TRBV7-2 and TRBJ2-2, the complete variable domain reads GAGVSQSPSNKVTEKGKDVELRCDPISGHTALYWYRQSLGQGLEFLIYFQGNSAPDKSGLPSDRFSAERTGGSVSTLTIQRTQQEDSAVYLCASSDTSGTGELFFGEGSRLTVL.